The rows below give T cell receptor beta chains drawn from one sample of a study of T cell clonotyping in hematopoietic cell transplantation. Clones were sequenced by immunoSEQ multiplex PCR, and TCRdb holds only the in-frame ones, with some missing. Found here are around 11,000 clones, approximately 88% of them singletons; the top ten hold 35% to 45%. The specimen comprised PBMCs, sampled 180 days after allogeneic stem cell transplant. The receptors shown here come from a male patient between 55 and 70 years old who had an allogeneic stem cell transplant from an unrelated donor, so the T cells may come from the graft donor. Some clones in this sample may be carry-over from other donors' samples. CDR3s include the opening cysteine and the closing phenylalanine or tryptophan. D genes are given only for firm matches. Only part of the rows carry a size: once, few, many, or a class if the clone is expanded.

D gene,clone size,V gene,J gene,CDR3 DNA,CDR3 protein
.,.,TRBV9,TRBJ1-6,TGTGCCAGCAGCGTAGATGTGGGGGATTCACCCCTCCACTTT,CASSVDVGDSPLHF
.,few,TRBV13,TRBJ1-2,TGTGCCAGCAGCTTAGAAGCAGGGGTGAGACCCTACACCTTC,CASSLEAGVRPYTF
.,.,TRBV15,TRBJ2-2,TGTGCCACCAGCAATAGGGGGACAATAAACACCGGGGAGCTGTTTTTT,CATSNRGTINTGELFF
TRBD1,medium-sized,TRBV13,TRBJ2-7,TGTGCCAGCAGCTTAGGCCTTGGACAGGGGGGCGAGCAGTACTTC,CASSLGLGQGGEQYF
.,.,TRBV5-1,TRBJ2-7,TGCGCCAGCAGCTTGAACACATTATATTCGGGGGCCGGACGCGAGCAGTACTTC,CASSLNTLYSGAGREQYF
.,.,TRBV5-3,TRBJ2-3,TGTGCCAGCAGCCCAATCAGCACAGATACGCAGTATTTT,CASSPISTDTQYF
.,.,TRBV18,TRBJ2-5,TGTGCCAGCTCACCGGCCCACCAAGAGACCCAGTACTTC,CASSPAHQETQYF
.,.,TRBV29-1,TRBJ2-7,TGCAGCGTTGAGGAGAGCTCCTACGAGCAGTACTTC,CSVEESSYEQYF
TRBD1,.,TRBV7-2,TRBJ2-2,TGTGCCAGCAGCTCCCAGGGGGTGGCCGGGGAGCTGTTTTTT,CASSSQGVAGELFF
.,.,TRBV19,TRBJ2-5,TGTGCCAGTAGTATAGGGCAGGGTGGAGAGACCCAGTACTTC,CASSIGQGGETQYF
TRBD2,.,TRBV7-2,TRBJ2-3,TGTGCCAGCAGCGCACCTAGCGGGACAGATACGCAGTATTTT,CASSAPSGTDTQYF
TRBD1,.,TRBV5-6,TRBJ1-2,TGTGCCAGCAGCCCATCTCCAGGGGGGACACCATATGGCTACACCTTC,CASSPSPGGTPYGYTF
.,.,TRBV12-5,TRBJ2-2,TGTGCTAGTGGTTTGATCTCCAACACCGGGGAGCTGTTTTTT,CASGLISNTGELFF
.,once,TRBV7-9,TRBJ2-5,TGTGCCAGCTCCCCCGGACAGGACTATATCCAAGAGACCCAGTACTTC,CASSPGQDYIQETQYF
TRBD1,.,TRBV6-4,TRBJ2-3,TGTGCCAGCAGTGACTCAGGGGGCTCGGGCACAGATACGCAGTATTTT,CASSDSGGSGTDTQYF
.,.,TRBV5-6,TRBJ2-7,TGTGCCAGCAGCCCTCCCGGCCCCTTTGGGACCTTATACGAGCAGTACTTC,CASSPPGPFGTLYEQYF
.,.,TRBV2,TRBJ1-2,TGTGCCAGCAGTGTCCTTATTACATCCGATGGCTACACCTTC,CASSVLITSDGYTF
.,.,TRBV2,TRBJ1-4,TGTGCCAGCAGGGCCGGTGGAGGGGGAGGTGAAAAACTGTTTTTT,CASRAGGGGGEKLFF
.,.,TRBV12-2,TRBJ1-5,TGTGCAAGTCGCTTAGCTAGGGGCAATCAGCCCCAGCATTTT,CASRLARGNQPQHF
TRBD1,once,TRBV7-9,TRBJ2-1,TGTGCCAGCAACGGACAGGGAGTAGGCAATGAGCAGTTCTTC,CASNGQGVGNEQFF
.,.,TRBV6-5,TRBJ2-7,TGTGCCAGCAGTTACTCCGGACAGCGACCTTACTACGAGCAGTACTTC,CASSYSGQRPYYEQYF
.,.,TRBV7-2,TRBJ1-2,TGTGCCAGCAGCTTAAGTAGGGGAGGGGGAGGCTACACCTTC,CASSLSRGGGGYTF
.,.,TRBV9,TRBJ2-3,TGTGCCAGCAGCGTAGGGGGGCCGAGCACAGATACGCAGTATTTT,CASSVGGPSTDTQYF
.,once,TRBV25-1,TRBJ2-5,TGTGCCAGCGGGTCCGGGACAGAGACCCAGTACTTC,CASGSGTETQYF
TRBD1,.,TRBV2,TRBJ1-2,TGTGCCAGCAGTTCGGGACAGGGCTATGGCTACACCTTC,CASSSGQGYGYTF
TRBD2,.,TRBV7-8,TRBJ2-5,TGTGCCAGCAGTCCAGGGGCGGGGGGGCGAGAGACCCAGTACTTC,CASSPGAGGRETQYF
.,medium-sized,TRBV5-6,TRBJ2-7,TGTGCCAGCAGCTTTGAACAGACCCCCTACGAGCAGTACTTC,CASSFEQTPYEQYF
.,.,TRBV19,TRBJ1-3,TGTGCCAGTAGTCTCCACTTGGGGGGCATCTCTGGAAACACCATATATTTT,CASSLHLGGISGNTIYF
.,.,TRBV19,TRBJ1-2,TGTGCCAGTAGTGGCTCGGCCTACTATGGCTACACCTTC,CASSGSAYYGYTF
TRBD1,few,TRBV2,TRBJ2-6,TGTGCCAGCAGCGACGGGACAGTCAACTCTGGGGCCAACGTCCTGACTTTC,CASSDGTVNSGANVLTF
.,.,TRBV29-1,TRBJ1-1,TGCAGCGTTGGGGGGGGAGACACTGAAGCTTTCTTT,CSVGGGDTEAFF
.,.,TRBV2,TRBJ2-7,TGTGCCAGCAGGTGGACAGAGATAGACGAGCAGTACTTC,CASRWTEIDEQYF
.,.,TRBV6-5,TRBJ2-7,TGTGCCAGCAGCCAGACAGGCCACTACGAGCAGTACTTC,CASSQTGHYEQYF
TRBD2,.,TRBV5-1,TRBJ2-3,TGCGCCAGCAGCTTGACTAGCGGGGGGGCCGAGGGAGATACGCAGTATTTT,CASSLTSGGAEGDTQYF
.,.,TRBV5-6,TRBJ1-1,TGTGCCAGCAGCTTTCGAATGGGGATGAACACTGAAGCTTTCTTT,CASSFRMGMNTEAFF
.,.,TRBV7-8,TRBJ1-4,TGTGCCAGCACCTCGGGGGTCAGTGAAAAACTGTTTTTT,CASTSGVSEKLFF
.,.,TRBV5-1,TRBJ1-4,TGCGCCAGCAGCTCGGGTCCAGGGTCGGCTAATGAAAAACTGTTTTTT,CASSSGPGSANEKLFF